The clone carrying this TCR beta chain was detected only once. Some clones are missing from TCRdb's copy, which holds only in-frame ones; the method was immunoSEQ multiplex PCR. The sample gives around 200,000 clones, around 83% of which show up once; about 8.9% is in the top ten. The data were obtained in a study of blood T cell repertoires in COVID-19. On the study more broadly: COVID-19 samples from acute and convalescent phases originated in the United States, Italy and Spain.

The sample comprised peripheral blood. The origin of this receptor is a woman between 45 and 65 years old with acute or convalescent COVID-19.

The CDR3 here is CASSEGLAGGYSQFF. The CDR3 region has the DNA TGTGCCAGCAGCGAGGGACTAGCGGGAGGTTACAGTCAGTTCTTC. The J gene is TRBJ2-1, the V gene TRBV25-1, with TRBD2 identical over 15 bases. CDR1 and CDR2 (germline): MGHDK, SYGVNS. V shed 6 bases and J 13 bases; nucleotides not matched to a gene: 10. The CDR3 is made up of 15 amino acids.